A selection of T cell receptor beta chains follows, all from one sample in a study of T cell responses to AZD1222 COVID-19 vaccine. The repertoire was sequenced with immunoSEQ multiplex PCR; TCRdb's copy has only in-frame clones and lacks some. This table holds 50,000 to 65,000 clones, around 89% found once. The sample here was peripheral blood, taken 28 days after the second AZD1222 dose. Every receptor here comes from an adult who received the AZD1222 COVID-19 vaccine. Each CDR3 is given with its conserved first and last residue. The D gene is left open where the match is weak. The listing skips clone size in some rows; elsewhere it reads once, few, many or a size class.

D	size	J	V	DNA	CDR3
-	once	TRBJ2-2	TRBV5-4	TGTGCCAGCAGCTTGGGGGCGGGCCAGACGAACACCGGGGAGCTGTTTTTT	CASSLGAGQTNTGELFF
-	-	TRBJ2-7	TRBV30	TGTGCCTGGGTGGGGAGTCCTCGGAACGAGCAGTACTTC	CAWVGSPRNEQYF
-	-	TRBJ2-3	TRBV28	TGTGCCAGCAGCCCCCGGGGCTCCACAGATACGCAGTATTTT	CASSPRGSTDTQYF
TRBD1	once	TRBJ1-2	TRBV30	TGTGCCTGGACCAGACAGGGTTTGAATGGCTACACCTTC	CAWTRQGLNGYTF
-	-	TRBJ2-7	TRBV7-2	TGTGCCAGCAGCTTAGACTCTAGCAGGGCCTACGAGCAGTACTTC	CASSLDSSRAYEQYF
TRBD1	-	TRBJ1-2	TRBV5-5	TGTGCCAGCAGCTCCGAGGGGGCTCGGGGCTACACCTTC	CASSSEGARGYTF
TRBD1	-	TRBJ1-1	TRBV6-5	TGTGCCAGCAGTACCCGGACAGGGAATGCTTTCTTT	CASSTRTGNAFF
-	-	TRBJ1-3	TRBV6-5	TGTGCCAGCAGTTACGGTCGTGCAGCTGGAAACACCATATATTTT	CASSYGRAAGNTIYF
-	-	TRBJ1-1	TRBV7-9	TGTGCCAGCAGCCTAGGACCCACGAACACTGAAGCTTTCTTT	CASSLGPTNTEAFF
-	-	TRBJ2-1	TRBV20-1	TGCAGTGTTCGCCTAGGTTCAGCCCAGTTCTTC	CSVRLGSAQFF
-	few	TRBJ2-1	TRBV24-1	TGTGCCACCAGTGATTTCTCCCACACCCATGAGCAGTTCTTC	CATSDFSHTHEQFF
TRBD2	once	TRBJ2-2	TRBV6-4	TGTGCCAGCAGTGCCGTAGCGGGAGGAGCCGGGGAGCTGTTTTTT	CASSAVAGGAGELFF
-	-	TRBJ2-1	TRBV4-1	TGCGCCAGCAGCCATATCGGTCGGCAGATACGCCGGAGTGAGCAGTTCTTC	CASSHIGRQIRRSEQFF
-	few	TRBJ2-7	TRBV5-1	TGCGCCAGCAGCCCCGGTTCGGACGGGTCGGGGGAGCAGTACTTC	CASSPGSDGSGEQYF
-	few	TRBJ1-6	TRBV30	TGTGCCTGGAGTGTCGGGGGCGCGGGGAAAAATTCACCCCTCCACTTT	CAWSVGGAGKNSPLHF
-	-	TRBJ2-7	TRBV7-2	TGTGCCAGCAGCGGTAGGATAGCAAACGAGCAGTACTTC	CASSGRIANEQYF
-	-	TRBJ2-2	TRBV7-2	TGTGCCAGCAGCTTATTGCAGAACACCGGGGAGCTGTTTTTT	CASSLLQNTGELFF
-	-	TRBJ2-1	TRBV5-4	TGTGCCAGCAGCGATCAGGGAAAATCCTACAATGAGCAGTTCTTC	CASSDQGKSYNEQFF
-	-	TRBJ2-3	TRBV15	TGTGCCACCAGCAGAGATACTTCTCACACAGATACGCAGTATTTT	CATSRDTSHTDTQYF
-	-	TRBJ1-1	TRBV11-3	TGTGCCAGCAGCTTATCCGGGGGGAACACTGAAGCTTTCTTT	CASSLSGGNTEAFF
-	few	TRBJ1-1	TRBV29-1	TGCAGCGTTGGACGGCAGATGAACACTGAAGCTTTCTTT	CSVGRQMNTEAFF
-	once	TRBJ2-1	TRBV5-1	TGCGCCAGCAGCTTGGGACAACGTGCCAATGAGCAGTTCTTC	CASSLGQRANEQFF
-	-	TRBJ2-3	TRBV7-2	TGTGCCAGCAGCTTAGCGGGATTAAGCGCTGGGGCAGATACGCAGTATTTT	CASSLAGLSAGADTQYF
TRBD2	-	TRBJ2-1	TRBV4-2	TGTGCCAGCAGTGGGACTAGCTTCGATGAGCAGTTCTTC	CASSGTSFDEQFF
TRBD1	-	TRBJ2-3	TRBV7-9	TGTGCCGGGACCGGGACAGGGGGCCTTATCACAGATACGCAGTATTTT	CAGTGTGGLITDTQYF
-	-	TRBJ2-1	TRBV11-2	TGTGCCAGCAGCTTAGAGGGACTCACCAATGAGCAGTTCTTC	CASSLEGLTNEQFF
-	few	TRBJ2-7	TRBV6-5	TGTGCCAGCAGTCCAGAGGGGGGTGGCCCCTACGAGCAGTACTTC	CASSPEGGGPYEQYF
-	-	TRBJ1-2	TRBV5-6	TGTGCCAGCAGCGGCGGGGGCGTTGGCTACACCTTC	CASSGGGVGYTF
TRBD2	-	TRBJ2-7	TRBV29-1	TGCAGCGTTGAGGGACTAGAGGGCGACGAGCAGTACTTC	CSVEGLEGDEQYF
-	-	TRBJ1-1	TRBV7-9	TGTGCCAGCAGCCCGCGGGACGTTGAAGCTTTCTTT	CASSPRDVEAFF
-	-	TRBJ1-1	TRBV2	TGTGCCAGCAGTGAATTAGGGTATTACACTGAAGCTTTCTTT	CASSELGYYTEAFF
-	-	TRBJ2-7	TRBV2	TGTGCCAGCGGCCCCTACGAGCAGTACTTC	CASGPYEQYF
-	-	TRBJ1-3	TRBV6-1	TGTGCCAGCAGTGAAGCACCCGGCTCTGGAAACACCATATATTTT	CASSEAPGSGNTIYF
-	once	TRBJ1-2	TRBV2	TGTGCCAGCAGTGCCAGGAGCGCTAACTATGGCTACACCTTC	CASSARSANYGYTF
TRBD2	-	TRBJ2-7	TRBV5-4	TGTGCCAGCAGCTTGGGGGTAGCGGGAGGTGAGGCCGGGCAGTACTTC	CASSLGVAGGEAGQYF
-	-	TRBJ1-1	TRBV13	TGTGCCAGCAGCCCCCGGGGTCGGGCGGCCACTGAAGCTTTCTTT	CASSPRGRAATEAFF
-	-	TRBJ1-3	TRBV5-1	TGCGCCAGCAGCCCATTGGGACGGAGGTACTCTGGAAACACCATATATTTT	CASSPLGRRYSGNTIYF
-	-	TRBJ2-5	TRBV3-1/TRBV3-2	TGTGCCAGCAGCCTAAAAGGGTCAGTATTGGAAGAGACCCAGTACTTC	CASSLKGSVLEETQYF
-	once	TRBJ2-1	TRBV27	TGTGCCAGCAGTTTGGGAAATCCGGGACTGGCCTACAATGAGCAGTTCTTC	CASSLGNPGLAYNEQFF
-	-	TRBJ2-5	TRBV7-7	TGTGCTAGCAGCCCAGGTCTTGGGGAGACCCAGTACTTC	CASSPGLGETQYF
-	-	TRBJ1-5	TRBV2	TGTGCCAGCACAATAGGGTCCGGCAATCAGCCCCAGCATTTT	CASTIGSGNQPQHF
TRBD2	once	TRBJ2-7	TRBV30	TGTGCCTGGAGAGCTAGCGGGAGACACGAGCAGTACTTC	CAWRASGRHEQYF
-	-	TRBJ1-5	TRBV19	TGTGCCAGTAGTCCCCAGAGGGCCCAGCCCCAGCATTTT	CASSPQRAQPQHF
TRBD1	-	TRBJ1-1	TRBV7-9	TGTGCCAGCAGCATTAACAGGGGGCGGGTGAACACTGAAGCTTTCTTT	CASSINRGRVNTEAFF
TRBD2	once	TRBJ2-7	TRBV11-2	TGTGCCAGCACACCTAGCGGCTACGAGCAGTACTTC	CASTPSGYEQYF
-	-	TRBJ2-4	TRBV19	TGTGCCAGTCTTTCAAGGTCGGGGGAAAACATTCAGTACTTC	CASLSRSGENIQYF
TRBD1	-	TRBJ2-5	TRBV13	TGTGCCAGCAGCTTAGCCCGCGGACAGGGTTCCAAGACCCAGTACTTC	CASSLARGQGSKTQYF
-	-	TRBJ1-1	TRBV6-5	TGTGCCAGCAGTTACTCAGGCAGGTGGAACACTGAAGCTTTCTTT	CASSYSGRWNTEAFF
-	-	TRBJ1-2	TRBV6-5	TGTGCCAGCAGTTACGGGGGAGAAGCTAACTATGGCTACACCTTC	CASSYGGEANYGYTF
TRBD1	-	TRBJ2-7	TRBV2	TGTGCCAGCTCGGGGACAGGAAGTTCCTACGAGCAGTACTTC	CASSGTGSSYEQYF
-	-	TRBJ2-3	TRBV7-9	TGTGCCAGCAGCTTAGCAGGACTTGGCACAGATACGCAGTATTTT	CASSLAGLGTDTQYF
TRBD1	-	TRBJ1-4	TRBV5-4	TGTGCCAGCAGCTCGGGACAGGTTAATGAAAAACTGTTTTTT	CASSSGQVNEKLFF
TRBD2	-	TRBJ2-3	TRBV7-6	TGTGCCAGCAGCCAGCAATTGACTAGCGGGAGTACAGATACGCAGTATTTT	CASSQQLTSGSTDTQYF
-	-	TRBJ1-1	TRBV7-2	TGTGCCAGCAGCGTAGCGGGGGCAGGAGGAACTGAAGCTTTCTTT	CASSVAGAGGTEAFF
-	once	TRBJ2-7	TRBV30	TGTGCCTGTATTAAGGGTCGGGGCTACTACGAGCAGTACTTC	CACIKGRGYYEQYF
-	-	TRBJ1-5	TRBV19	TGTGCCAGTAGTATAGGGGCGGACGCGCCCCAGCATTTT	CASSIGADAPQHF
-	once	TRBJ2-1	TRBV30	TGTGCCTGGTCAGCCTACAATGAGCAGTTCTTC	CAWSAYNEQFF
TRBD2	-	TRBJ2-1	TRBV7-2	TGTGCCAGCAGCTCCGGACTAGCGGGAGGGGGTGAGCAGTTCTTC	CASSSGLAGGGEQFF
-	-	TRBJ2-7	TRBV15	TGTGCCACCAGCCCGAGGGGCGGGACCCGCGAGCAGTACTTC	CATSPRGGTREQYF
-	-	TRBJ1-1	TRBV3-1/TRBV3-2	TGTGCCAGCAGCCACTCCTCTCGGGACCGCACTGAAGCTTTCTTT	CASSHSSRDRTEAFF